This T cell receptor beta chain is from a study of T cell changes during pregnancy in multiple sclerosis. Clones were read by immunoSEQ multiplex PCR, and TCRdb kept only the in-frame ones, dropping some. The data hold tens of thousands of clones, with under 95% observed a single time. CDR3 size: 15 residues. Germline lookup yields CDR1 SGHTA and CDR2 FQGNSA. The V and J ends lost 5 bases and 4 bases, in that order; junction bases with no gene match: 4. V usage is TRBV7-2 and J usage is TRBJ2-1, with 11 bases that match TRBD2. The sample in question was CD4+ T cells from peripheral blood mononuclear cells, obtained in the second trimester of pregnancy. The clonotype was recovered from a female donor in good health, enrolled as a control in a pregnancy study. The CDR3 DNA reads TGTGCCAGCAGCCGATCTAGCGGGGGGTACAATGAGCAGTTCTTC. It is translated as CASSRSSGGYNEQFF.